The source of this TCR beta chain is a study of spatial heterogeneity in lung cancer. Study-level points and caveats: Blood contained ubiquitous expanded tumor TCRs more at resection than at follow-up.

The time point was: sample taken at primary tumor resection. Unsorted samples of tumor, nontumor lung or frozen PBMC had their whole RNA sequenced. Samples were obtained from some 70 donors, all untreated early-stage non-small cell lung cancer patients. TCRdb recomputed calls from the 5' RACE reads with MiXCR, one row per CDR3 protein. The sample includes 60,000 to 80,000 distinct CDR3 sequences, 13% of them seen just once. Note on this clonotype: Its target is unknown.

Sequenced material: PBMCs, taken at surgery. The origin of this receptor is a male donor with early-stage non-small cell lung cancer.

CDR3 coding DNA: TGTGCCAGCAGCTTAGGCCAACCAGGGGTCTACGAGCAGTACTTC. Translated, it gives CASSLGQPGVYEQYF. V usage is TRBV7-3 and J usage is TRBJ2-7, with D possibly matching TRBD1 (6 bases). The germline V gene encodes CDR1 SGHTA and CDR2 FQGTGA. Trimming pared 2 bases from V and 3 bases from J, leaving 14 bases between. There are 15 residues in the CDR3.